This note documents a single T cell receptor (beta chain) sequence. Germline V gene data show CDR1 as SGHKS and CDR2 as YYEKEE (reference sequence). The length of the CDR3 is 16 residues. Trimming took off 0 bases at V and 4 bases at J, with 16 bases between the two ends. This sample is part of a study of blood T cell repertoires in COVID-19. Looking at the study overall: Acute and convalescent COVID-19 specimens originated in the United States, Italy and Spain. Sources were T cells, B-cell-depleted T cells, or PBMCs; the material itself was cDNA or gDNA.

TCRdb's copy holds only in-frame clones and misses some; the assay was immunoSEQ multiplex PCR. This table holds 28,000 or so clones, 70% to 90% found once. The sequenced sample was peripheral blood. V is TRBV5-5 and J is TRBJ1-2; D remains unclear. The TCR sequence derives from a man in his fifties or sixties with COVID-19, enrolled during active disease. The CDR3 here is CASSLELSRGSYGYTF. The CDR3 DNA reads TGTGCCAGCAGCTTGGAACTAAGTCGGGGAAGCTATGGCTACACCTTC.